This is a list of T cell receptor beta chains from one sample in a study of blood T cell repertoires in COVID-19. Assay: immunoSEQ multiplex PCR; the TCRdb copy retains only in-frame clones and omits some. Seen here are 250,000 or so clones, more than 70% observed once, and the top ten hold 2% to 3%. Source material: PBMCs or T cells enriched from blood (not recorded which). The receptor source for this set is a woman in her forties with acute COVID-19. CDR3s leave out the opening cysteine and the closing phenylalanine or tryptophan.

v_gene: TRBV28
j_gene: TRBJ2-7
CDR3aa: ASSLQRIYEQY

v_gene: TRBV7-8
j_gene: TRBJ1-2
CDR3aa: ASSLGQTLNYGYT

v_gene: TRBV11-2
j_gene: TRBJ2-3
CDR3aa: ASSSGTTRTDTQY

v_gene: TRBV6-5
j_gene: TRBJ1-4
CDR3aa: ASSSQGRGSEKLF

v_gene: TRBV5-1
j_gene: TRBJ2-7
CDR3aa: ASSLLTSGVSYEQY

v_gene: TRBV16
j_gene: TRBJ2-3
CDR3aa: ASSQSGSYPTDTQY

v_gene: TRBV15
j_gene: TRBJ1-2
CDR3aa: ATSRDLAGGSGYT

v_gene: TRBV23-1
j_gene: TRBJ1-2
CDR3aa: ASGRQNYGYT

v_gene: TRBV27
j_gene: TRBJ2-2
CDR3aa: ASKYRGLWTRNTGELF

v_gene: TRBV7-2
j_gene: TRBJ2-5
CDR3aa: ASSYFRGGGETQY

v_gene: TRBV5-1
j_gene: TRBJ2-5
CDR3aa: ASRPWDSLQETQY

v_gene: TRBV2
j_gene: TRBJ1-1
CDR3aa: ASTRSGYGEAF

v_gene: TRBV19
j_gene: TRBJ1-2
CDR3aa: ASRDRGSYGYT

v_gene: TRBV9
j_gene: TRBJ2-1
CDR3aa: ASSVGGPNVEQF

v_gene: TRBV7-8
j_gene: TRBJ1-4
CDR3aa: ASSPGQRTNEKLF

v_gene: TRBV2
j_gene: TRBJ2-1
CDR3aa: ASSEAGGLGEQF

v_gene: TRBV29-1
j_gene: TRBJ1-1
CDR3aa: SVEGFGGTEAF

v_gene: TRBV7-2
j_gene: TRBJ1-5
CDR3aa: ASSPRLDSQPQH

v_gene: TRBV12-5
j_gene: TRBJ2-6
CDR3aa: ASSRSGANVLT

v_gene: TRBV7-2
j_gene: TRBJ1-1
CDR3aa: ASSLKRGREAF

v_gene: TRBV30
j_gene: TRBJ1-3
CDR3aa: AWSVQRNTIY

v_gene: TRBV7-2
j_gene: TRBJ2-7
CDR3aa: ASSSSGRVGEQY

v_gene: TRBV5-1
j_gene: TRBJ1-2
CDR3aa: ASSLDYPGHAYGYT

v_gene: TRBV7-2
j_gene: TRBJ2-1
CDR3aa: ASSLEGTVNNEQF

v_gene: TRBV19
j_gene: TRBJ1-2
CDR3aa: ASRSSGNRDGYT

v_gene: TRBV7-2
j_gene: TRBJ1-1
CDR3aa: ASSSRTGLTEAF

v_gene: TRBV30
j_gene: TRBJ1-3
CDR3aa: AWWTGPTSGNTIY

v_gene: TRBV5-1
j_gene: TRBJ1-2
CDR3aa: ASSGGQGYGYT

v_gene: TRBV10-1
j_gene: TRBJ1-6
CDR3aa: ASSESSIVGGTLH

v_gene: TRBV7-6
j_gene: TRBJ1-5
CDR3aa: ALGPRDRGFNDFDQPQH

v_gene: TRBV7-2
j_gene: TRBJ1-5
CDR3aa: ASSLYRTGDQPQH

v_gene: TRBV6-2/TRBV6-3
j_gene: TRBJ2-7
CDR3aa: ASSPNPTGSGEQY

v_gene: TRBV27
j_gene: TRBJ2-5
CDR3aa: ASRVGRYRTQY

v_gene: TRBV5-4
j_gene: TRBJ2-1
CDR3aa: ASSLGQGAYNEQF

v_gene: TRBV9
j_gene: TRBJ2-5
CDR3aa: ASSVGPGGPSETQY